The sequence of this T cell receptor beta chain was determined in a study of cytomegalovirus exposure and HLA in healthy donors. Study results and limitations: The study put about 180 TCR beta chains on its list as cytomegalovirus-associated. Clusters of TCRs from the first cohort tended to co-occur in the roughly 120 validation repertoires (as a later analysis found). The classifier reportedly diagnosed cytomegalovirus status with high specificity and sensitivity.

The germline CDR1 and CDR2 sequences are MNHEY and SVGAGI. This CDR3 region has 13 residues. V gave up 3 bases and J gave up 6 bases, with 10 bases separating them. Comment on this clone: The antigen is not known.

The assay was immunoSEQ multiplex PCR, and TCRdb's table has in-frame clones only and misses some. The table records some 290,000 clones, nearly 90% of them present only once. This TCR derives from a man younger than 40 in good health and CMV-seronegative. The chain links TRBV6-5 to TRBJ2-3; D is unresolved. Sequencing was carried out using PBMCs. CDR3 DNA sequence: TGTGCCAGCAGTTATCATGGTGCGGATACGCAGTATTTT. Translating it yields CASSYHGADTQYF.